One sample yielded the 2 T cell receptor beta chains listed below, sequenced in a study of shared clonotypes between healthy human individuals. The assay was immunoSEQ multiplex PCR, and TCRdb's table has in-frame clones only and misses some. Counted here are hundreds of thousands of clones, about 96% occurring once; the ten biggest clones make up around 0.058%. The specimen was naive CD4+ T cells sorted from blood. The subset was: CD45RA+ positively selected. Source of these receptors: a woman in her twenties or thirties in good health.

The count of this clone is one. Other nucleotide sequences in the sample specify the same CDR3. V and J are TRBV28 and TRBJ2-6, with D uncertain. This CDR3 has 13 amino acids. Trimming removed 9 bases at V and 1 base at J, with 7 bases between. Germline lookup yields CDR1 MDHEN and CDR2 SYDVKM. Written as DNA, the CDR3 is TGTGCCAGTAGTGATTCTGGGGCCAACGTCCTGACTTTC. Translated, it gives CASSDSGANVLTF.

This clone was recorded once. The J gene is TRBJ2-5, the V gene TRBV5-1, with D hard to call. The end of the DNA fits TRBJ2-7 better, so the J call may be wrong. The CDR3 contains 14 residues. Germline lookup yields CDR1 SGHRS and CDR2 YFSETQ. The CDR3 loop reads CASSLERSSYEQYF. The CDR3 DNA sequence: TGCGCCAGCAGCTTGGAAAGGAGCTCCTACGAGCAGTACTTC.